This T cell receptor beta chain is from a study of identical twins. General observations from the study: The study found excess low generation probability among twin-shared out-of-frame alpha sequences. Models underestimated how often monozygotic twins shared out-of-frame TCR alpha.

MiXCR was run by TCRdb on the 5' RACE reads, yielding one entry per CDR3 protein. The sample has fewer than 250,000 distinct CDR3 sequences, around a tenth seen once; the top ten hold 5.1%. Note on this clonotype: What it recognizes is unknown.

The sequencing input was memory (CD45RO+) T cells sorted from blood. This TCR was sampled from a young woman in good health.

The CDR3 coding sequence is TGTGCCTGGAGTGGGACCGACAGGCGATGGGGCGGGAGGGCCTACAATGAGCAGTTCTTC. Translated: CAWSGTDRRWGGRAYNEQFF. V gene TRBV30 combines with J gene TRBJ2-1; 9 nucleotides line up with TRBD2. With V trimmed by 1 base and J by 2 bases, 18 bases remained unmatched. Per the germline V gene, CDR1 is GTSNPN and CDR2 is SVGIG (reference sequence). This CDR3 spans 20 amino acids. The variable domain in full, with the rest retrieved from reference TRBV30 and TRBJ2-1, is SQTIHQWPATLVQPVGSPLSLECTVEGTSNPNLYWYRQAAGRGLQLLFYSVGIGQISSEVPQNLSASRPQDRQFILSSKKLLLSDSGFYLCAWSGTDRRWGGRAYNEQFFGPGTRLTVL.